The present T cell receptor (beta chain) was sequenced within a study of blood T cell repertoires in COVID-19. Study-level background: The cDNA or gDNA used as material had been derived from T cells, B-cell-depleted T cells, or PBMCs.

Assay used: immunoSEQ multiplex PCR; TCRdb lists only in-frame clones, some missing. The sample gives about 89,000 clones, approximately 88% of which show up once; over 0.35% is in the top ten. The CDR3 covers 15 residues. Trimming pared 4 bases from V and 4 bases from J, leaving 16 bases between. Germline V gives CDR1 LGHDT, CDR2 YNNKEL (reference sequence). This clone was seen only once. The clonotype comes from a man aged 60-69 years with acute or convalescent COVID-19. Sequenced: peripheral blood. The chain combines TRBV3-1 (or the pseudogene TRBV3-2) with TRBJ1-2, with D tentatively TRBD1 (6 bases). The CDR3 sequence is CASSPTIGQSYGYTF. Written as DNA, the CDR3 is TGTGCCAGCAGCCCCACGATCGGACAGAGCTATGGCTACACCTTC.